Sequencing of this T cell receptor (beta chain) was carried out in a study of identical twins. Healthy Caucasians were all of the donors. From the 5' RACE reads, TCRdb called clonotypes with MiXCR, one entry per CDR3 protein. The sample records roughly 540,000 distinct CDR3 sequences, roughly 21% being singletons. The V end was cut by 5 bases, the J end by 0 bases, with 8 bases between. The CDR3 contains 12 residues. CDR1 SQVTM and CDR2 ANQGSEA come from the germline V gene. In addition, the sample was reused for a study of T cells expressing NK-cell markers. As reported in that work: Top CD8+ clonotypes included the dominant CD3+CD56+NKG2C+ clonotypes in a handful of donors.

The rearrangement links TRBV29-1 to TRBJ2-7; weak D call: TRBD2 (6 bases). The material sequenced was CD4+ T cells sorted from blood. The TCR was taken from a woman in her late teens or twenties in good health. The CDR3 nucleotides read TGCAGCGTTTCTAGCGTCTCCTACGAGCAGTACTTC. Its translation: CSVSSVSYEQYF.